The rows below give T cell receptor beta chains drawn from one sample of a study of cytomegalovirus exposure and HLA in healthy donors. Profiled with immunoSEQ multiplex PCR; TCRdb holds only in-frame clones, not every one. The table includes fewer than 250,000 clones, about 88% detected once. Sequencing was done on a sample of PBMCs. These receptors were obtained from a young woman in good health and CMV-seronegative. The CDR3 runs from the conserved cysteine through the conserved F or W. D genes are given only for firm matches. Only part of the rows carry a size: once, few, many, or a class if the clone is expanded.

TRBJ1-5 | TRBD1 | few | TRBV10-3 | CAIKGTGDQPQHF | TGTGCCATCAAAGGGACAGGGGATCAGCCCCAGCATTTT
TRBJ1-5 | . | . | TRBV5-4 | CAISSGNQPQHF | TGTGCCATCTCGTCGGGGAATCAGCCCCAGCATTTT
TRBJ2-1 | TRBD2 | . | TRBV9 | CASSSSSGRVLSEQFF | TGTGCCAGCAGCTCATCTAGCGGGAGAGTTTTGAGTGAGCAGTTCTTC
TRBJ1-4 | . | . | TRBV18 | CASSPRTPNTEKLFF | TGTGCCAGCTCACCACGGACACCTAATACTGAAAAACTGTTTTTT
TRBJ2-7 | TRBD1 | . | TRBV2 | CASSRDRVNYEQYF | TGTGCCAGCAGTAGGGACAGGGTGAACTACGAGCAGTACTTC
TRBJ1-2 | TRBD1 | . | TRBV10-3 | CATRPQGAQQGYTF | TGTGCCACCCGCCCCCAGGGGGCCCAGCAGGGCTACACCTTC
TRBJ1-2 | TRBD1 | . | TRBV6-5 | CASSHRDSLYGYTF | TGTGCCAGCAGTCACCGGGACAGCCTTTATGGCTACACCTTC
TRBJ2-5 | . | . | TRBV19 | CASSIRRGAETQYF | TGTGCCAGTAGTATTAGGAGAGGAGCCGAGACCCAGTACTTC
TRBJ2-1 | . | . | TRBV2 | CASRDRRRDPYNEQFF | TGTGCCAGCAGGGACCGACGACGGGATCCCTACAATGAGCAGTTCTTC
TRBJ1-3 | . | . | TRBV5-5 | CASSLRGGGNTIYF | TGTGCCAGCAGCCTCCGGGGAGGTGGAAACACCATATATTTT
TRBJ1-3 | . | once | TRBV4-3 | CASSHTGFSGNTIYF | TGCGCCAGCAGCCATACAGGATTCTCTGGAAACACCATATATTTT
TRBJ2-7 | . | . | TRBV4-3 | CASSQDHPGTYEQYF | TGCGCCAGCAGCCAAGACCACCCGGGGACCTACGAGCAGTACTTC
TRBJ2-3 | TRBD1 | . | TRBV6-6 | CASSYRQGNTDTQYF | TGTGCCAGCAGTTACCGACAGGGGAACACAGATACGCAGTATTTT
TRBJ2-1 | . | . | TRBV4-2 | CASSQDRQRAGEEQFF | TGTGCCAGCAGCCAAGATAGGCAGCGGGCCGGCGAGGAGCAGTTCTTC
TRBJ2-5 | TRBD2 | . | TRBV5-4 | CASSLVGSGGTQETQYF | TGTGCCAGCAGCTTGGTGGGTAGCGGGGGAACACAAGAGACCCAGTACTTC
TRBJ1-1 | . | . | TRBV7-9 | CASSLGGTVNTEAFF | TGTGCCAGCAGCTTAGGCGGCACGGTGAACACTGAAGCTTTCTTT